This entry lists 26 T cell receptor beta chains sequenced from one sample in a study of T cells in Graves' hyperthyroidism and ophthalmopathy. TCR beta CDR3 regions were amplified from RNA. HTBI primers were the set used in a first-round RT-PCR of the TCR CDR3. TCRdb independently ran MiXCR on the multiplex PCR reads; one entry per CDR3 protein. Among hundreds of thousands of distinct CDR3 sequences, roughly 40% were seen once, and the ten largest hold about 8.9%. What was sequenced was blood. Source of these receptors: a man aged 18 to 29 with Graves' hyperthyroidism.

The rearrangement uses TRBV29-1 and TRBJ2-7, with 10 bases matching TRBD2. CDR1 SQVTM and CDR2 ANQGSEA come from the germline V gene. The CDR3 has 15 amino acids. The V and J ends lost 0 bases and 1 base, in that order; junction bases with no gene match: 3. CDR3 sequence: CSVEEGTSESYEQYF. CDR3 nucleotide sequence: TGCAGCGTTGAAGAGGGGACTAGCGAGTCCTACGAGCAGTACTTC.

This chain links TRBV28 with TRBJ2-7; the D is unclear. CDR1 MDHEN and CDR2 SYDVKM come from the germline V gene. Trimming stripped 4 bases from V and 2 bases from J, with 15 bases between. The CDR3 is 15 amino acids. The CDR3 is CASSSHGFSTYEQYF. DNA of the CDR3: TGTGCCAGCAGTTCCCACGGCTTCTCGACCTACGAGCAGTACTTC.

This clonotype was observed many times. CDR3 sequence (DNA): TGTGCCAGCAGACTGACAGTTAATCAGCCCCAGCATTTT. This encodes CASRLTVNQPQHF. The chain carries TRBV6-5 and TRBJ1-5; a possible D gene is TRBD1 (5 bases). The V end was cut by 6 bases, the J end by 4 bases, with 10 bases between. This CDR3 contains 13 residues. Per germline, CDR1 MNHEY and CDR2 SVGAGI.

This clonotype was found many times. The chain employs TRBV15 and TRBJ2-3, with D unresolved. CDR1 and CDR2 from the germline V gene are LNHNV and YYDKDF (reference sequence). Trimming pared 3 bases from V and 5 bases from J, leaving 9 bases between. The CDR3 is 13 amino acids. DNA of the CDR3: TGTGCCACCAGCAGTGGCGACGGAGATACGCAGTATTTT. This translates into CATSSGDGDTQYF.

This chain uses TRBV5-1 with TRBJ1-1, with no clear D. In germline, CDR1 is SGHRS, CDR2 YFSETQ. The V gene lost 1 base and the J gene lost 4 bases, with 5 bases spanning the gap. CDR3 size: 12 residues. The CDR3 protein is CASSLNSTEAFF. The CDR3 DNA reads TGCGCCAGCAGCTTGAACAGCACTGAAGCTTTCTTT. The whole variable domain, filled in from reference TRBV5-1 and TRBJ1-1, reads KAGVTQTPRYLIKTRGQQVTLSCSPISGHRSVSWYQQTPGQGLQFLFEYFSETQRNKGNFPGRFSGRQFSNSRSEMNVSTLELGDSALYLCASSLNSTEAFFGQGTRLTVV.

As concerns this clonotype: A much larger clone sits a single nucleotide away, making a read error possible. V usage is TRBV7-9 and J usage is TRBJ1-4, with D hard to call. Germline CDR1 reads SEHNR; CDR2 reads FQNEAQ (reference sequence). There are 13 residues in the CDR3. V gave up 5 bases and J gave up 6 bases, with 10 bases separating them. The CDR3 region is CASSLSMDEKLFF. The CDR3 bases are TGTGCCAGCAGCCTCAGTATGGATGAAAAACTGTTTTTT.

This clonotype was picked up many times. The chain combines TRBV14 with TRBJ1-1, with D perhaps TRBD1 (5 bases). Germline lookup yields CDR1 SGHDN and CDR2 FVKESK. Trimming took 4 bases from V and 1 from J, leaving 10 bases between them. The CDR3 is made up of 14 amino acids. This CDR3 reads CASSRLQGNTEAFF. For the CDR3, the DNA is TGTGCCAGCAGCCGCTTGCAGGGGAACACTGAAGCTTTCTTT.

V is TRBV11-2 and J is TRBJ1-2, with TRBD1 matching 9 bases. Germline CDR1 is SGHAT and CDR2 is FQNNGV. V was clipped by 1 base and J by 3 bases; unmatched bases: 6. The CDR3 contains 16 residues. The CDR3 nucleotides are TGTGCCAGCAGCTTAGGGGACAGGGCTCCCGACTATGGCTACACCTTC. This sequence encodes CASSLGDRAPDYGYTF.

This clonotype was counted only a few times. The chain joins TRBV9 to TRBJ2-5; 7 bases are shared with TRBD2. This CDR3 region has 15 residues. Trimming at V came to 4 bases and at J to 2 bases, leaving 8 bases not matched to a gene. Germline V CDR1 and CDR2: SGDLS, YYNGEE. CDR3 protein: CASSPYSGPQETQYF. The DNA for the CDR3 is TGTGCCAGCAGCCCCTATAGCGGGCCACAAGAGACCCAGTACTTC.

The CDR3 sequence: CASSGRDSSSYEQYF. In DNA, the CDR3 is TGTGCCAGCAGCGGACGGGACAGCAGCTCCTACGAGCAGTACTTC. The gene calls are TRBV7-9 and TRBJ2-7, with 7 bases that match TRBD1. CDR3 size: 15 residues. Per the germline V gene, CDR1 is SEHNR and CDR2 is FQNEAQ (reference sequence). The J segment lost 0 bases and the V segment lost 5 bases, leaving 7 bases of the junction unmatched. Supplemented by reference TRBV7-9 and TRBJ2-7, the full variable domain reads DTGVSQNPRHKITKRGQNVTFRCDPISEHNRLYWYRQTLGQGPEFLTYFQNEAQLEKSRLLSDRFSAERPKGSFSTLEIQRTEQGDSAMYLCASSGRDSSSYEQYFGPGTRLTVT.

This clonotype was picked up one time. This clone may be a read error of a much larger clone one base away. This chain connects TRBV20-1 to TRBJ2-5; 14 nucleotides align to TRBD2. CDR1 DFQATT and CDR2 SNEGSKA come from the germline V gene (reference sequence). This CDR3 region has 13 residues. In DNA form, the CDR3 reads TGCAGTGCTGGACTAGCGGGAGGAGAGACCCAGAACTTC. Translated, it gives CSAGLAGGETQNF.

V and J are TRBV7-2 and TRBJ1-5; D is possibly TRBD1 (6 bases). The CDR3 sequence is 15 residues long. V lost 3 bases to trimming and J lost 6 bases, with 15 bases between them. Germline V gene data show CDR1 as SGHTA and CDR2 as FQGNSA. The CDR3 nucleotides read TGTGCCAGCAGCTTGCTTACAGGGAATGTTCAGCCCCAGCATTTT. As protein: CASSLLTGNVQPQHF. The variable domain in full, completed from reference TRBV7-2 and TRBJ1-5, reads GAGVSQSPSNKVTEKGKDVELRCDPISGHTALYWYRQSLGQGLEFLIYFQGNSAPDKSGLPSDRFSAERTGGSVSTLTIQRTQQEDSAVYLCASSLLTGNVQPQHFGDGTRLSIL.

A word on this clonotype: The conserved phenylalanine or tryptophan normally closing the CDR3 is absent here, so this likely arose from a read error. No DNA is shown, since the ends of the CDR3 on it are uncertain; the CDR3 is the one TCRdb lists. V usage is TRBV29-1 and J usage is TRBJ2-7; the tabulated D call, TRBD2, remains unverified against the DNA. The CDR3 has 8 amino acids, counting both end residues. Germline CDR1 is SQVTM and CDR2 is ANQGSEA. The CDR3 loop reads CSVRGLAG.

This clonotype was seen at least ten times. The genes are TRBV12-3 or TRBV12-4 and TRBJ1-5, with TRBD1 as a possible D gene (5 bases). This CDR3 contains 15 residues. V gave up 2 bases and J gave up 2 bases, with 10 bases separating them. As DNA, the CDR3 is TGTGCCAGCAGTTTAAAGGGGTTGGGCAATCAGCCCCAGCATTTT. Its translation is CASSLKGLGNQPQHF.

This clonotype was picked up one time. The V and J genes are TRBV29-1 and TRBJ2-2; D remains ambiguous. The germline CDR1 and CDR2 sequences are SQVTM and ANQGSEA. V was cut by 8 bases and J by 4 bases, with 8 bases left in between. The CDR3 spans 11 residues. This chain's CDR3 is CSLGSTGELFF. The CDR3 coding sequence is TGCAGCTTGGGAAGCACCGGGGAGCTGTTTTTT.

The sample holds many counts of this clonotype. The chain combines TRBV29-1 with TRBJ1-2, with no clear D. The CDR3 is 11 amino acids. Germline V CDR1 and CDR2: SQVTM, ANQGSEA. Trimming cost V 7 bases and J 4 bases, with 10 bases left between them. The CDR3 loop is CSADSSYGYTF. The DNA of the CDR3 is TGCAGCGCCGATTCCTCCTATGGCTACACCTTC.

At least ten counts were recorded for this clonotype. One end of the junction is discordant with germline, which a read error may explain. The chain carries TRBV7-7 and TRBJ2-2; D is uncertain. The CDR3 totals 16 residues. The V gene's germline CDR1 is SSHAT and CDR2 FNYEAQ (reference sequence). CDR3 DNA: TGTGCTAGCAGCCGGCGCTCGCGGAGCCCCACCGGGGAGCTGTTTTTT. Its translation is CASSRRSRSPTGELFF.

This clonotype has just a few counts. The CDR3 sequence is CASSRADGSYEQYF. Here the CDR3 DNA reads TGTGCCAGCAGCCGCGCTGACGGATCCTACGAGCAGTACTTC. The chain carries TRBV5-4 and TRBJ2-7; D gene unclear. The germline gives CDR1 SGHNT, CDR2 YYREEE (reference sequence). V lost 4 bases and J 1 base, leaving 12 bases between the germline ends. CDR3 length equals 14 residues.

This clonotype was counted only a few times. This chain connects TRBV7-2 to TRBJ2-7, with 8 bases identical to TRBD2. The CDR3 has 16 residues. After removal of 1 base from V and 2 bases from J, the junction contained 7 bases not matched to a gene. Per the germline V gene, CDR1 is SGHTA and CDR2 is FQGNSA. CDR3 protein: CASSLGALAGAYEQYF. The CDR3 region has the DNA TGTGCCAGCAGCTTAGGCGCCCTAGCGGGTGCCTACGAGCAGTACTTC.

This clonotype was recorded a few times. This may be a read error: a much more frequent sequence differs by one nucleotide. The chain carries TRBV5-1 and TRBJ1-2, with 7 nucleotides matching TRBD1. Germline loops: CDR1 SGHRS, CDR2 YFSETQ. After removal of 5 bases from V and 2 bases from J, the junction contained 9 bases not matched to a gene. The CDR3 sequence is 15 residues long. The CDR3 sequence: CASRIDPGQNYGYTF. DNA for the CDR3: TGCGCCAGCAGGATCGACCCGGGACAGAACTATGGCTACACCTTC.

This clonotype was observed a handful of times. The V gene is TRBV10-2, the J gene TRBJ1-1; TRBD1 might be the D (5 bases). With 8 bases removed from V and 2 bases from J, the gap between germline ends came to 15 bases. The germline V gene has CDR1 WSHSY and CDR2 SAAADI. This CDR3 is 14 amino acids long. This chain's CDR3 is CASQLGGPNTEAFF. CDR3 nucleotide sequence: TGCGCCAGCCAGCTGGGGGGACCTAACACTGAAGCTTTCTTT.

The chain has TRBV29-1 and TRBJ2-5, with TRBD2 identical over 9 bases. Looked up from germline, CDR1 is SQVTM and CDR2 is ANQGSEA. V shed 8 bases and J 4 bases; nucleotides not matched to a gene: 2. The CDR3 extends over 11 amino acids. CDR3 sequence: CSPSGAETQYF. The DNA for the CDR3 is TGCAGCCCTAGCGGGGCAGAGACCCAGTACTTC.

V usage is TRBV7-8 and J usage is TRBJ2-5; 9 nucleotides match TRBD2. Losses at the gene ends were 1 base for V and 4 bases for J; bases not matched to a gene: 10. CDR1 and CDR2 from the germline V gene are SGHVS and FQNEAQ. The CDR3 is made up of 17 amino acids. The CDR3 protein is CASSLDSGGPPVETQYF. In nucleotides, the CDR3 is TGTGCCAGCAGCTTAGACAGCGGGGGGCCACCGGTAGAGACCCAGTACTTC. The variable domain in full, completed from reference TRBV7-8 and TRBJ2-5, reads GAGVSQSPRYKVAKRGQDVALRCDPISGHVSLFWYQQALGQGPEFLTYFQNEAQLDKSGLPSDRFFAERPEGSVSTLKIQRTQQEDSAVYLCASSLDSGGPPVETQYFGPGTRLLVL.

The CDR3 nucleotides are TGTGCCAGCAGTGGGACAGGGGGCAGGTTGGAGACCCAGTACTTC. Amino acids: CASSGTGGRLETQYF. The chain uses TRBV2 and TRBJ2-5; 11 nucleotides agree with TRBD1. The germline V gene has CDR1 SNHLY and CDR2 FYNNEI. Unmatched junction bases numbered 6, after V lost 4 bases and J lost 5 bases. The CDR3 totals 15 residues.

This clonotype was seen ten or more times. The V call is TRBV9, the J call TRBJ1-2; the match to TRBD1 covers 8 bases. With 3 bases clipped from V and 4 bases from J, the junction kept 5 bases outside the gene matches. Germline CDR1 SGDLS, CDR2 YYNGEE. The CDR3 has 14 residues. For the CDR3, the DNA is TGTGCCAGCAGCGCAGGGGGCGGAGGCTATGGCTACACCTTC. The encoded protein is CASSAGGGGYGYTF.

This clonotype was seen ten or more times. The CDR3 loop reads CATSDPAEGGQETQYF. CDR3 in DNA: TGTGCCACCAGTGATCCTGCTGAGGGGGGGCAAGAGACCCAGTACTTC. The chain carries TRBV24-1 and TRBJ2-5; weak D call: TRBD2 (7 bases). This CDR3 spans 16 amino acids. Germline V lookup: CDR1 KGHDR, CDR2 SFDVKD. V was trimmed by 3 bases and J by 2 bases, leaving 15 bases between them.